This TCR beta chain was documented in a study of cytomegalovirus exposure and HLA in healthy donors. Overall study results and limits: Overall, approximately 180 TCR beta chains were annotated as cytomegalovirus-associated.

The donors (healthy individuals) were bone marrow donors. Researchers ran the PCR with 60 Vbeta and 13 Jbeta primers. Sequenced by immunoSEQ multiplex PCR; TCRdb stores in-frame clones only, minus some. The sample contains some 120,000 clones, more than 80% of which appear only once. Concerning this clone itself: What it binds is not known.

The receptor comes from a woman in her twenties or thirties in good health and CMV-seropositive. Sequencing was carried out using PBMCs.

The CDR3 DNA follows: TGTGCCAGCAGCTCTCCTAGGGAGCGGGCCGGGGAGCTGTTTTTT. This encodes CASSSPRERAGELFF. This sequence joins TRBV7-3 and TRBJ2-2; TRBD2 might be the D (6 bases). The CDR3 sequence is 15 residues long. In germline, CDR1 is SGHTA, CDR2 FQGTGA. V shed 4 bases and J shed 6 bases, with 15 bases lying between them.